This T cell receptor (beta chain) was identified in a study of T cells after yellow fever vaccination. Whole-study results and caveats: FACS-sorted repertoires might harbor abundant contaminating clonotypes from the bulk population. Faster peaking, at day 5 versus 15, marked a secondary response that was weaker. Most clones from primary vaccination resurfaced after the booster (about 96% CD4, around 90% CD8).

Germline CDR1 and CDR2: SGDLS and YYNGEE. This CDR3 region has 13 residues. V lost 4 bases and J 3 bases, leaving 11 bases between the germline ends. As to this clonotype: What it recognizes is unknown.

A universal primer site and UMIs were added as TCR cDNA was made by 5'RACE template switching. TCRdb re-called the 5' RACE reads through MiXCR, storing one row per CDR3 protein. The table includes 500,000 to 650,000 distinct CDR3 sequences, roughly an eighth detected once. This TCR derives from a man aged 30-40 years who received the YFV17D yellow fever vaccine. The material was PBMCs, obtained on the day of the yellow fever booster vaccination. The chain uses TRBV9 and TRBJ2-7, with D uncertain. CDR3 region: CASSSPTNYEQYF. In nucleotides, the CDR3 is TGTGCCAGCAGCTCTCCAACCAACTACGAGCAGTACTTC.